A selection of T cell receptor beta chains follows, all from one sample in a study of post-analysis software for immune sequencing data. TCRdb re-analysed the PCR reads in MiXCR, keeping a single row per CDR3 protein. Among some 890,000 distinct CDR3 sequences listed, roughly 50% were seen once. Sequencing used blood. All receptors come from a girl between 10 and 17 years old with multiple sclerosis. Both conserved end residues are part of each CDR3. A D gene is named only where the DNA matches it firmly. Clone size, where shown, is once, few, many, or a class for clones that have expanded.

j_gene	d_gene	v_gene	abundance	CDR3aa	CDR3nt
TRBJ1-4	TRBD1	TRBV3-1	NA	CASSQGQGVREKLFF	TGTGCCAGCAGCCAAGGACAGGGGGTTAGGGAAAAACTGTTTTTT
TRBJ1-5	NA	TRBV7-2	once	CASSSVRGQPQHF	TGTGCCAGCAGCTCGGTCCGGGGTCAGCCCCAGCATTTT
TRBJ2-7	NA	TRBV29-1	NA	CSATGTRLGEQYF	TGCAGCGCCACCGGCACGCGATTGGGCGAGCAGTACTTC
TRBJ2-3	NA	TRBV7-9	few	CASSLIGMNTQYF	TGTGCCAGCAGCTTAATAGGGATGAATACGCAGTATTTT
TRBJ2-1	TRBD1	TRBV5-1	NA	CASSLEGAIYNEQFF	TGCGCCAGCAGCTTGGAGGGGGCAATATACAATGAGCAGTTCTTC
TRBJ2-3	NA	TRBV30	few	CAWSTGGVWQYF	TGTGCCTGGAGTACCGGAGGGGTATGGCAGTATTTT
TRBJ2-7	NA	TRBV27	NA	CASRPHEGHTILEQYF	TGTGCCAGCAGACCCCATGAGGGACACACGATCCTCGAGCAGTACTTC
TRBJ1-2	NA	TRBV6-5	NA	CASSYVTATPNYGYTF	TGTGCCAGCAGTTATGTGACAGCAACTCCTAACTATGGCTACACCTTC
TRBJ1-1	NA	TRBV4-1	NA	CASSQYGGDTEAFF	TGCGCCAGCAGCCAATATGGGGGAGACACTGAAGCTTTCTTT
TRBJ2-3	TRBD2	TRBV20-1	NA	CSADIAGGWEDTQYF	TGCAGTGCTGATATAGCGGGGGGCTGGGAAGATACGCAGTATTTT
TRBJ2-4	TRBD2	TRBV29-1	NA	CSVASGRSAKNIQYF	TGCAGCGTTGCTAGCGGGAGGTCGGCCAAAAACATTCAGTACTTC
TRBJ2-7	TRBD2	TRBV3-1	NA	CASSQRLAGYEQYF	TGTGCCAGCAGCCAAAGACTAGCAGGTTACGAGCAGTACTTC
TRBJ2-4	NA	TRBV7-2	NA	CASSPNSRGAGIQYF	TGTGCCAGCAGCCCAAACTCCAGGGGAGCGGGCATTCAGTACTTC
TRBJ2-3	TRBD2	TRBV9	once	CASSPSGGGATTDTQYF	TGTGCCAGCAGCCCTTCTGGCGGGGGGGCTACTACAGATACGCAGTATTTT
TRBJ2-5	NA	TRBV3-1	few	CASSQSVGVPGETQYF	TGTGCCAGCAGCCAATCGGTCGGAGTTCCGGGAGAGACCCAGTACTTC
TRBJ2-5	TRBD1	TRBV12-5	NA	CASGLVGGQGDGQETQYF	TGTGCTAGTGGTTTGGTAGGGGGACAGGGGGACGGGCAAGAGACCCAGTACTTC
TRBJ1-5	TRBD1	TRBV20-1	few	CSAPDRVSNQPQHF	TGCAGTGCTCCTGACAGGGTTAGCAATCAGCCCCAGCATTTT
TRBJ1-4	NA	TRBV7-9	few	CASSMPVEKLFF	TGTGCCAGCAGCATGCCTGTAGAAAAACTGTTTTTT
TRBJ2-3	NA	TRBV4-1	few	CASSQEGAAISTDTQYF	TGCGCCAGCAGCCAGGAGGGAGCGGCTATTAGCACAGATACGCAGTATTTT
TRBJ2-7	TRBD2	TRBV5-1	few	CASSFIAGGSYEQYF	TGCGCCAGCAGCTTTATTGCGGGGGGATCCTACGAGCAGTACTTC
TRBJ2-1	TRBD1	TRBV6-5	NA	CASRGGTGSYNEQFF	TGTGCCAGCAGGGGTGGGACAGGCTCCTACAATGAGCAGTTCTTC
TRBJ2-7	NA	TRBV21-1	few	CASSNKERAGPHEQYF	TGTGCCAGCAGCAATAAGGAAAGGGCAGGGCCCCACGAGCAGTACTTC
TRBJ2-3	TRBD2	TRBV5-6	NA	CASSSLGLAKSTDTQYF	TGTGCCAGCAGCTCCCTGGGACTAGCGAAAAGCACAGATACGCAGTATTTT
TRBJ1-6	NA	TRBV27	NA	CASSEYNSPLHF	TGTGCCAGCAGTGAATATAATTCACCCCTCCACTTT
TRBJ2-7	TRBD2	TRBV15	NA	CATSSPGRSSYEQYF	TGTGCCACCAGCTCCCCCGGGAGGAGCTCCTACGAGCAGTACTTC
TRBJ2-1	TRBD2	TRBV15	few	CATSTRRLAGVDEQFF	TGTGCCACCAGCACGCGAAGACTAGCGGGAGTCGATGAGCAGTTCTTC
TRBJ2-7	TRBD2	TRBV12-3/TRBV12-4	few	CASSLGTSGGNEQYF	TGTGCCAGCAGTTTAGGGACTAGCGGGGGGAACGAGCAGTACTTC
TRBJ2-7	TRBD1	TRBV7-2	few	CASKQQGRSYEQYF	TGTGCCAGCAAACAACAGGGGAGATCCTACGAGCAGTACTTC
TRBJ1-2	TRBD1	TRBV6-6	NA	CASSYNSGQGRGYGYTF	TGTGCCAGCAGTTACAACTCTGGACAGGGGAGGGGGTATGGCTACACCTTC
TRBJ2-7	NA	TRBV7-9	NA	CASSSRTVQPYEQYF	TGTGCCAGCAGCTCCCGGACAGTTCAGCCCTACGAGCAGTACTTC
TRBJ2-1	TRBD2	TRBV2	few	CANIRGGGAYEQFF	TGTGCCAACATTCGCGGCGGGGGGGCCTATGAGCAGTTCTTC
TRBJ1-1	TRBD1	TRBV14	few	CASSPQQGTEAFF	TGTGCCAGCAGCCCCCAACAGGGGACTGAAGCTTTCTTT
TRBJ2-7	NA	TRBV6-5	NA	CASSYGSSDYYEQYF	TGTGCCAGCAGTTACGGGTCTAGCGATTACTACGAGCAGTACTTC
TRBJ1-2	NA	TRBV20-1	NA	CSARGQPGPGYTF	TGCAGTGCTAGGGGACAACCGGGACCTGGCTACACCTTC
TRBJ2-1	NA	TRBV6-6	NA	CASSSPGTIAPYNEQFF	TGTGCCAGCAGTTCCCCAGGGACCATAGCCCCCTACAATGAGCAGTTCTTC
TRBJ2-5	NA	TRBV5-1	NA	CASSLNRFQETQYF	TGCGCCAGCAGCTTGAACAGATTCCAAGAGACCCAGTACTTC
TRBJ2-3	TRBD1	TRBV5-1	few	CASSPEGQGTDTQYF	TGCGCCAGCAGCCCCGAGGGACAGGGGACAGATACGCAGTATTTT
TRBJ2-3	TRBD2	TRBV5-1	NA	CASSLDGTSAISTDTQYF	TGCGCCAGCAGCTTGGACGGGACTAGCGCAATAAGCACAGATACGCAGTATTTT
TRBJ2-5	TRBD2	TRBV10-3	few	CAISESFLAGGDRETQYF	TGTGCCATCAGTGAGTCGTTTTTAGCGGGGGGCGATCGGGAGACCCAGTACTTC
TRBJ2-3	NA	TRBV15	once	CATGLKTTDTQYF	TGTGCCACCGGGTTGAAGACCACAGATACGCAGTATTTT
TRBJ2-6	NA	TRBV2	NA	CASAKLGSGANVLTF	TGTGCCAGCGCCAAATTAGGTTCTGGGGCCAACGTCCTGACTTTC
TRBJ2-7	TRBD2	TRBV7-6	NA	CASSMLAGQGYEQYF	TGTGCCAGCAGCATGTTAGCGGGGCAGGGGTACGAGCAGTACTTC
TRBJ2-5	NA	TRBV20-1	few	CSATRAEETQYF	TGCAGTGCTACCAGAGCTGAAGAGACCCAGTACTTC
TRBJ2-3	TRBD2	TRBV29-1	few	CSALPQRGVTDTQYF	TGCAGCGCCCTCCCCCAGCGGGGGGTCACAGATACGCAGTATTTT
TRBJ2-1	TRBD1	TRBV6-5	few	CASSYSWGQAYNEQFF	TGTGCCAGCAGTTACTCGTGGGGACAGGCCTACAATGAGCAGTTCTTC
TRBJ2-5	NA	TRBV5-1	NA	CASSLFSETQYF	TGCGCCAGCAGCTTGTTTTCAGAGACCCAGTACTTC
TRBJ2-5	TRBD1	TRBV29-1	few	CSVLKGADQETQYF	TGCAGCGTCCTAAAGGGGGCAGATCAAGAGACCCAGTACTTC
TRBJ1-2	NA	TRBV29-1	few	CSVEDLSGGHGYTF	TGCAGCGTTGAAGATCTTTCCGGGGGGCATGGCTACACCTTC
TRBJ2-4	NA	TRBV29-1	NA	CSVEGWQGKNIQYF	TGCAGCGTTGAAGGATGGCAGGGGAAAAACATTCAGTACTTC